Listed below are T cell receptor beta chains from one sample, sequenced in a study of blood T cell repertoires in COVID-19. Sequencing was performed with immunoSEQ multiplex PCR; in TCRdb, only in-frame clones are kept and a portion is missing. The table has about 270,000 clones, around 87% seen once; the top ten hold roughly 2.3%. Sequencing was carried out using PBMCs or T cells enriched from blood (not recorded which). All receptors come from a woman aged 18 to 35 who had recovered from COVID-19. Both conserved end residues are part of each CDR3. The order of the fields is clone size, V gene, D gene, J gene, CDR3 protein, CDR3 DNA. D genes are given only for firm matches. Clone size is given for some rows only: seen once, a few or many times, or a class if the clone is expanded.

clone_size: NA; v_call: TRBV19; d_call: NA; j_call: TRBJ1-1; cdr3_aa: CASSSAGSHGAFF; cdr3_nt: TGTGCCAGTAGTAGCGCCGGGAGCCATGGAGCTTTCTTT
clone_size: NA; v_call: TRBV14; d_call: TRBD1; j_call: TRBJ2-7; cdr3_aa: CASSQGDRVLGEQYF; cdr3_nt: TGTGCCAGCAGCCAAGGTGACAGGGTGTTGGGCGAGCAGTACTTC
clone_size: NA; v_call: TRBV25-1; d_call: NA; j_call: TRBJ2-7; cdr3_aa: CASSAGLEQYF; cdr3_nt: TGTGCCAGCAGTGCAGGGCTCGAGCAGTACTTC
clone_size: once; v_call: TRBV5-1; d_call: NA; j_call: TRBJ2-7; cdr3_aa: CASSWGDRSYEQYF; cdr3_nt: TGCGCCAGCAGCTGGGGGGACAGAAGCTACGAGCAGTACTTC
clone_size: NA; v_call: TRBV2; d_call: NA; j_call: TRBJ1-5; cdr3_aa: CASSFASGQPQHF; cdr3_nt: TGTGCCAGCAGTTTCGCTTCAGGGCAGCCCCAGCATTTT
clone_size: NA; v_call: TRBV19; d_call: NA; j_call: TRBJ1-3; cdr3_aa: CASSMETGNTIYF; cdr3_nt: TGTGCCAGTAGTATGGAGACTGGAAACACCATATATTTT
clone_size: once; v_call: TRBV2; d_call: NA; j_call: TRBJ2-1; cdr3_aa: CASSWGVIYNEQFF; cdr3_nt: TGTGCCAGCAGTTGGGGGGTAATTTACAATGAGCAGTTCTTC
clone_size: NA; v_call: TRBV3-1/TRBV3-2; d_call: TRBD2; j_call: TRBJ2-3; cdr3_aa: CASSPRLAGGSDTQYF; cdr3_nt: TGTGCCAGCAGCCCCCGACTAGCGGGGGGTTCAGATACGCAGTATTTT
clone_size: once; v_call: TRBV7-3; d_call: NA; j_call: TRBJ1-1; cdr3_aa: CASSSGGTTEAFF; cdr3_nt: TGTGCCAGCAGCTCCGGAGGAACTACTGAAGCTTTCTTT
clone_size: once; v_call: TRBV11-2; d_call: NA; j_call: TRBJ2-5; cdr3_aa: CASSLGGGTGETQYF; cdr3_nt: TGTGCCAGCAGCTTAGGAGGGGGAACTGGGGAGACCCAGTACTTC
clone_size: NA; v_call: TRBV27; d_call: TRBD2; j_call: TRBJ2-7; cdr3_aa: CASSLRGREAGVEQYF; cdr3_nt: TGTGCCAGCAGCCTACGGGGAAGGGAAGCGGGGGTTGAGCAGTACTTC
clone_size: NA; v_call: TRBV4-1; d_call: TRBD2; j_call: TRBJ2-2; cdr3_aa: CASSQMRGTGELFF; cdr3_nt: TGCGCCAGCAGCCAAATGCGGGGGACCGGGGAGCTGTTTTTT
clone_size: NA; v_call: TRBV20-1; d_call: NA; j_call: TRBJ2-7; cdr3_aa: CSASEESGTYEQYF; cdr3_nt: TGCAGTGCTAGTGAGGAGTCCGGGACCTACGAGCAGTACTTC
clone_size: NA; v_call: TRBV2; d_call: TRBD1; j_call: TRBJ1-1; cdr3_aa: CASSGQGALRAFF; cdr3_nt: TGTGCCAGCAGTGGACAGGGGGCATTGCGGGCTTTCTTT
clone_size: NA; v_call: TRBV6-5; d_call: NA; j_call: TRBJ1-6; cdr3_aa: CASSYSRLVNSPLHF; cdr3_nt: TGTGCCAGCAGTTACTCGCGGCTGGTGAATTCACCCCTCCACTTT
clone_size: NA; v_call: TRBV19; d_call: TRBD1; j_call: TRBJ1-2; cdr3_aa: CASSTRDRGIYGYTF; cdr3_nt: TGTGCCAGTAGTACCCGGGACAGAGGTATCTATGGCTACACCTTC
clone_size: NA; v_call: TRBV23-1; d_call: TRBD2; j_call: TRBJ2-2; cdr3_aa: CASSPHCFRKGLAPGELFF; cdr3_nt: TGCGCCAGCAGTCCTCATTGTTTCCGAAAGGGACTAGCGCCCGGGGAGCTGTTTTTT
clone_size: NA; v_call: TRBV5-1; d_call: TRBD2; j_call: TRBJ2-7; cdr3_aa: CASSSGLAGGGFSYEQYF; cdr3_nt: TGCGCCAGCAGCTCGGGACTAGCGGGGGGAGGGTTCAGCTACGAGCAGTACTTC
clone_size: NA; v_call: TRBV11-2; d_call: TRBD1; j_call: TRBJ1-4; cdr3_aa: CASSTQGALEKLFF; cdr3_nt: TGTGCCAGCAGCACACAGGGGGCGTTGGAAAAACTGTTTTTT
clone_size: NA; v_call: TRBV29-1; d_call: NA; j_call: TRBJ1-2; cdr3_aa: CSVDGEYGYTF; cdr3_nt: TGCAGCGTTGACGGGGAGTATGGCTACACCTTC
clone_size: NA; v_call: TRBV2; d_call: TRBD1; j_call: TRBJ1-1; cdr3_aa: CASSPTGLANTEAFF; cdr3_nt: TGTGCCAGCAGCCCGACAGGGTTGGCGAACACTGAAGCTTTCTTT
clone_size: many; v_call: TRBV2; d_call: NA; j_call: TRBJ1-5; cdr3_aa: CASSVVPENNQPQHF; cdr3_nt: TGTGCCAGCAGTGTGGTGCCGGAGAACAATCAGCCCCAGCATTTT
clone_size: once; v_call: TRBV19; d_call: TRBD2; j_call: TRBJ2-3; cdr3_aa: CAVRSGGGGTDTQYF; cdr3_nt: TGTGCCGTACGATCGGGCGGGGGTGGCACAGATACGCAGTATTTT
clone_size: NA; v_call: TRBV15; d_call: NA; j_call: TRBJ2-1; cdr3_aa: CATSIEREVGEQFF; cdr3_nt: TGTGCCACCAGCATTGAACGCGAGGTTGGCGAGCAGTTCTTC
clone_size: NA; v_call: TRBV5-1; d_call: NA; j_call: TRBJ1-3; cdr3_aa: CASSLDVGTGNTIYF; cdr3_nt: TGCGCCAGCAGCTTGGATGTGGGCACCGGAAACACCATATATTTT
clone_size: NA; v_call: TRBV6-5; d_call: NA; j_call: TRBJ1-4; cdr3_aa: CASSNSMAGRGEKLFF; cdr3_nt: TGTGCCAGCAGTAACTCTATGGCAGGGAGGGGTGAAAAACTGTTTTTT
clone_size: few; v_call: TRBV4-1; d_call: NA; j_call: TRBJ1-4; cdr3_aa: CASSPREQKALFF; cdr3_nt: TGCGCCAGCAGCCCGAGGGAACAGAAGGCACTGTTTTTT
clone_size: NA; v_call: TRBV7-8; d_call: NA; j_call: TRBJ2-1; cdr3_aa: CASSLARGRVNEQFF; cdr3_nt: TGTGCCAGCAGCTTAGCTCGGGGAAGGGTCAATGAGCAGTTCTTC
clone_size: NA; v_call: TRBV18; d_call: TRBD1; j_call: TRBJ1-6; cdr3_aa: CASSLDRVGNSPLHF; cdr3_nt: TGTGCCAGCTCACTTGACAGGGTAGGAAATTCACCCCTCCACTTT
clone_size: NA; v_call: TRBV29-1; d_call: NA; j_call: TRBJ1-1; cdr3_aa: CSVGALEAFF; cdr3_nt: TGCAGCGTGGGAGCCCTTGAAGCTTTCTTT
clone_size: once; v_call: TRBV5-1; d_call: TRBD2; j_call: TRBJ2-1; cdr3_aa: CASSPSGGYNEQFF; cdr3_nt: TGCGCCAGCAGCCCTAGCGGGGGGTACAATGAGCAGTTCTTC
clone_size: once; v_call: TRBV9; d_call: NA; j_call: TRBJ2-7; cdr3_aa: CASSVVGAGSEQYF; cdr3_nt: TGTGCCAGCAGCGTAGTAGGGGCCGGCTCCGAGCAGTACTTC
clone_size: NA; v_call: TRBV7-9; d_call: NA; j_call: TRBJ1-6; cdr3_aa: CASSRGGISPLHF; cdr3_nt: TGTGCCAGCAGCCGGGGAGGGATTTCACCCCTCCACTTT
clone_size: NA; v_call: TRBV3-1/TRBV3-2; d_call: TRBD1; j_call: TRBJ1-2; cdr3_aa: CASSEGQGVYYGYTF; cdr3_nt: TGTGCCAGCAGCGAGGGACAGGGTGTTTACTATGGCTACACCTTC
clone_size: NA; v_call: TRBV5-1; d_call: NA; j_call: TRBJ2-3; cdr3_aa: CASSLGALRSTDTQYF; cdr3_nt: TGCGCCAGCAGCTTGGGAGCTCTCAGGAGCACAGATACGCAGTATTTT
clone_size: NA; v_call: TRBV6-5; d_call: NA; j_call: TRBJ1-2; cdr3_aa: CASSLTGSNYGYTF; cdr3_nt: TGTGCCAGCAGTCTAACAGGGTCCAACTATGGCTACACCTTC
clone_size: once; v_call: TRBV18; d_call: TRBD1; j_call: TRBJ1-1; cdr3_aa: CASSTGTGGSLNTEAFF; cdr3_nt: TGTGCCAGCTCAACCGGGACAGGGGGCAGTTTGAACACTGAAGCTTTCTTT
clone_size: NA; v_call: TRBV11-2; d_call: NA; j_call: TRBJ1-6; cdr3_aa: CASTQGQKNSPLHF; cdr3_nt: TGTGCCAGCACCCAGGGGCAGAAGAATTCACCCCTCCACTTT
clone_size: NA; v_call: TRBV5-1; d_call: TRBD1; j_call: TRBJ1-2; cdr3_aa: CASSLGTETYGYTF; cdr3_nt: TGCGCCAGCAGTCTCGGGACAGAAACATATGGCTACACCTTC
clone_size: NA; v_call: TRBV14; d_call: NA; j_call: TRBJ2-1; cdr3_aa: CASSQFSGNSYNEQFF; cdr3_nt: TGTGCCAGCAGCCAATTTTCAGGGAATTCCTACAATGAGCAGTTCTTC
clone_size: NA; v_call: TRBV5-1; d_call: NA; j_call: TRBJ2-7; cdr3_aa: CASSLTLLQGGYEQYF; cdr3_nt: TGCGCCAGCAGCTTGACACTATTACAGGGGGGGTACGAGCAGTACTTC
clone_size: NA; v_call: TRBV6-5; d_call: NA; j_call: TRBJ1-2; cdr3_aa: CASRWPGVNYGYTF; cdr3_nt: TGTGCCAGCAGGTGGCCCGGGGTCAACTATGGCTACACCTTC
clone_size: NA; v_call: TRBV5-1; d_call: NA; j_call: TRBJ2-5; cdr3_aa: CASSEETGQETQYF; cdr3_nt: TGCGCCAGCAGCGAGGAGACGGGCCAAGAGACCCAGTACTTC
clone_size: NA; v_call: TRBV11-2; d_call: NA; j_call: TRBJ1-4; cdr3_aa: CASRFGPSGKLFF; cdr3_nt: TGTGCCAGCAGGTTTGGTCCCTCAGGAAAACTGTTTTTT
clone_size: once; v_call: TRBV28; d_call: TRBD1; j_call: TRBJ2-2; cdr3_aa: CASMPLQGQHGFTGELFF; cdr3_nt: TGTGCCAGCATGCCCCTCCAGGGACAGCACGGGTTCACCGGGGAGCTGTTTTTT
clone_size: NA; v_call: TRBV15; d_call: NA; j_call: TRBJ1-1; cdr3_aa: CATSRDLQVGTEAFF; cdr3_nt: TGTGCCACCAGCAGAGATTTACAGGTGGGAACTGAAGCTTTCTTT